This is a list of T cell receptor beta chains from one sample in a study of cytomegalovirus exposure and HLA in healthy donors. TCRdb's table, derived via immunoSEQ multiplex PCR, lists solely in-frame clones and lacks some. The sample lists some 100,000 clones, more than 70% seen once, with 4% to 6% in the top ten. Sequencing was carried out using PBMCs. The source is a man younger than 35 in good health and CMV-seronegative. The CDR3 runs from the conserved cysteine through the conserved F or W. D genes are given only for firm matches. The listing skips clone size in some rows; elsewhere it reads once, few, many or a size class.

j_call | d_call | v_call | clone_size | cdr3_nt | cdr3_aa
TRBJ2-1 | NA | TRBV10-3 | NA | TGTGCCATCAGTGGCAGGGAAGGTAATGAGCAGTTCTTC | CAISGREGNEQFF
TRBJ2-7 | NA | TRBV28 | once | TGTGCCAGCAGTTTACAGGGCGACGAGCAGTACTTC | CASSLQGDEQYF
TRBJ2-5 | NA | TRBV27 | NA | TGTGCCAGCCGTTTGGAGTACCCCCAAGAGACCCAGTACTTC | CASRLEYPQETQYF
TRBJ2-1 | TRBD2 | TRBV6-6 | NA | TGTGCCAGCAGTTTCCGGGGGGGCAGCAATGAGCAGTTCTTC | CASSFRGGSNEQFF
TRBJ2-6 | TRBD2 | TRBV29-1 | NA | TGCAGCGTTGAAACGGGAGGCTCTGGGGCCAACGTCCTGACTTTC | CSVETGGSGANVLTF
TRBJ1-1 | TRBD1 | TRBV5-1 | NA | TGCGCCAGCAGCGAGGACAGGGCGCTCTCGAACACTGAAGCTTTCTTT | CASSEDRALSNTEAFF
TRBJ1-2 | NA | TRBV7-2 | NA | TGTGCCAGCAGAACCAAGACAGACATCCATGGCTACACCTTC | CASRTKTDIHGYTF
TRBJ2-3 | TRBD2 | TRBV7-9 | NA | TGTGCCAGCAGCTTCGGGGGGATAGACACAGATACGCAGTATTTT | CASSFGGIDTDTQYF
TRBJ2-7 | TRBD2 | TRBV6-1 | NA | TGTGCCAGCAGTGAAGCCGCTAGCGGATACTCCTACGAGCAGTACTTC | CASSEAASGYSYEQYF
TRBJ2-7 | TRBD2 | TRBV27 | few | TGTGCCAGCAGTCCACGGGGCGGGAGTCTCCCCTACGAGCAGTACTTC | CASSPRGGSLPYEQYF
TRBJ1-2 | TRBD1 | TRBV18 | NA | TGTGCCAGCTCACCAACGACAGGGCAGGGCTACACCTTC | CASSPTTGQGYTF
TRBJ2-5 | NA | TRBV11-2 | NA | TGTGCCAGCAGCTTAGGGGGGCTCGAGACCCAGTACTTC | CASSLGGLETQYF
TRBJ2-6 | NA | TRBV11-2 | NA | TGTGCCAGCAGCGCGTCAGGGCGATCTGGGGCCAACGTCCTGACTTTC | CASSASGRSGANVLTF
TRBJ1-5 | NA | TRBV2 | few | TGTGCCAGCGGCAGGGAGGGTGGTCAGCCCCAGCATTTT | CASGREGGQPQHF
TRBJ2-1 | TRBD1 | TRBV5-1 | once | TGCGCCAGCAGCTTGGCCGGACAGGGGGCGGTTAATGAGCAGTTCTTC | CASSLAGQGAVNEQFF
TRBJ1-1 | NA | TRBV5-1 | NA | TGCGCCAGCGCGGGTAATGGGGCTGAAGCTTTCTTT | CASAGNGAEAFF
TRBJ1-1 | NA | TRBV7-8 | NA | TGTGCCAGCAGCCCAATGTACCAGGGAGGCAGGACTGAAGCTTTCTTT | CASSPMYQGGRTEAFF
TRBJ1-2 | TRBD1 | TRBV5-6 | NA | TGTGCCAGCAGCCAGACAGGGGCTTACTATGGCTACACCTTC | CASSQTGAYYGYTF
TRBJ1-1 | NA | TRBV7-9 | NA | TGTGCCAGCAGCGAGCCCCGGCAGGGCTACACTGAAGCTTTCTTT | CASSEPRQGYTEAFF
TRBJ2-2 | TRBD1 | TRBV9 | NA | TGTGCCAGCAGCCCCCGGACAGGGGTAAACACCGGGGAGCTGTTTTTT | CASSPRTGVNTGELFF
TRBJ2-3 | NA | TRBV15 | NA | TGTGCCACCAGCAGTCCCGATTGGGGAGCAGGCACAGATACGCAGTATTTT | CATSSPDWGAGTDTQYF
TRBJ1-5 | NA | TRBV27 | NA | TGTGCCAGCAGTTTATCTGGGGGGGTACGACAGCCCCAGCATTTT | CASSLSGGVRQPQHF
TRBJ2-5 | TRBD1 | TRBV5-1 | NA | TGCGCCAGCAGAGAGACAGGGGGGGAAGAGACCCAGTACTTC | CASRETGGEETQYF
TRBJ2-5 | NA | TRBV5-1 | NA | TGCGCCAGCAGCTTGGGGTCGGGACAAGAGACCCAGTACTTC | CASSLGSGQETQYF
TRBJ2-7 | NA | TRBV4-1 | NA | TGCGCCAGCAGCCAAGATGAATTGGCGGGGCTAAGCTCCTACGAGCAGTACTTC | CASSQDELAGLSSYEQYF
TRBJ1-1 | NA | TRBV10-2 | NA | TGCGCCAGCAGTGAGTCCCTATTAGGGGGATACACTGAAGCTTTCTTT | CASSESLLGGYTEAFF
TRBJ2-1 | TRBD1 | TRBV15 | NA | TGTGCCACCAGCAGACCCGCTTTGACAGGGGGCAACAATGAGCAGTTCTTC | CATSRPALTGGNNEQFF
TRBJ2-1 | NA | TRBV7-8 | NA | TGTGCCAGCAGCCCCCGGCCAGGGGTCAGGGATGAGCAGTTCTTC | CASSPRPGVRDEQFF
TRBJ2-5 | NA | TRBV5-1 | NA | TGCGCCAGCAGCGCCATCGTGGGGGGGCAGGGTGGACCAGAGACCCAGTACTTC | CASSAIVGGQGGPETQYF
TRBJ2-1 | TRBD2 | TRBV6-6 | NA | TGTGCCAGCAGCTTTAGCGGGACTACCTACAATGAGCAGTTCTTC | CASSFSGTTYNEQFF
TRBJ1-3 | TRBD1 | TRBV6-1 | NA | TGTGCCAGCAGTGAAGTTACTGCCCAAAACAGGGGAAGCTCTGGAAACACCATATATTTT | CASSEVTAQNRGSSGNTIYF
TRBJ1-1 | NA | TRBV10-3 | NA | TGTGCCATCAGTGACTCGGGAAAACGGACTGAAGCTTTCTTT | CAISDSGKRTEAFF
TRBJ1-1 | TRBD1 | TRBV7-8 | NA | TGTGCCAGCAGTGGGGCCGGGACAGAGAACACTGAAGCTTTCTTT | CASSGAGTENTEAFF